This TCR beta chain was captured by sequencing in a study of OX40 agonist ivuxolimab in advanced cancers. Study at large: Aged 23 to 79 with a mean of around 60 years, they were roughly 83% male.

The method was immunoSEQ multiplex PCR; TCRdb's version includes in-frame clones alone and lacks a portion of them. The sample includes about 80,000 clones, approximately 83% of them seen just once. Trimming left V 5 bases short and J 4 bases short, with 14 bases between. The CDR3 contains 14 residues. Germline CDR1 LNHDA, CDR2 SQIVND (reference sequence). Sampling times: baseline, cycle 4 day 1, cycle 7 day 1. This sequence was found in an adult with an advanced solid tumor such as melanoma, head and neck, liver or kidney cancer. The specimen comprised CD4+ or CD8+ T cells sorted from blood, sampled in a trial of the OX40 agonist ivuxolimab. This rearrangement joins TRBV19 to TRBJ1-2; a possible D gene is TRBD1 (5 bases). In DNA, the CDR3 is TGTGCCAGTAGTCCTCAAACAGGAGCCTATGGCTACACCTTC. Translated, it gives CASSPQTGAYGYTF. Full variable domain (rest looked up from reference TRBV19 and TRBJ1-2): DGGITQSPKYLFRKEGQNVTLSCEQNLNHDAMYWYRQDPGQGLRLIYYSQIVNDFQKGDIAEGYSVSREKKESFPLTVTSAQKNPTAFYLCASSPQTGAYGYTFGSGTRLTVV.